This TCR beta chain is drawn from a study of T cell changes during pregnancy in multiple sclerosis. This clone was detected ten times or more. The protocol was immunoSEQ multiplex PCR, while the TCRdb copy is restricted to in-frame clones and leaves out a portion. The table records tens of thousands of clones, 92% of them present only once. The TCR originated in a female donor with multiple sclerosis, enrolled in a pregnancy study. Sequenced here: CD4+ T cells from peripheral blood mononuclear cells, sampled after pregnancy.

The CDR3 loop reads CASSLNRNTEAFF. DNA for the CDR3: TGCGCCAGCAGCTTGAACAGGAACACTGAAGCTTTCTTT. This chain joins TRBV5-1 and TRBJ1-1; D is undetermined. Germline CDR1 reads SGHRS; CDR2 reads YFSETQ. There are 13 residues in the CDR3. With 1 base removed from V and 1 base from J, the gap between germline ends came to 5 bases.